These 30 T cell receptor beta chains originate from one sample sequenced in a study of PD-1 blockade in classical Hodgkin lymphoma. Relapse after autologous stem cell transplantation occurred in every patient, and brentuximab vedotin exposure varied. Profiling relied on immunoSEQ multiplex PCR, and the TCRdb table lists in-frame clones only, not all of them. The table shows approximately 99,000 clones, with more than 80% occurring only once. The source was peripheral blood mononuclear cells (PBMCs), collected before the second cycle of nivolumab. These receptor sequences come from a human donor with classical Hodgkin lymphoma.

This chain uses TRBV7-6 with TRBJ1-1; D is unclear. Between the trimmed V and J ends, which lost 2 bases and 3 bases, there was a span of 7 bases. Germline CDR1 SGHVS, CDR2 FNYEAQ. The CDR3 length is 13 residues. The CDR3 DNA reads as TGTGCCAGCAGCTTAAACTCCTACACTGAAGCTTTCTTT. This translates into CASSLNSYTEAFF.

The chain is built from TRBV9 and TRBJ2-7, with TRBD1 identical over 7 bases. Losses at the gene ends were 2 bases for V and 5 bases for J; bases not matched to a gene: 10. Germline values: CDR1 SGDLS, CDR2 YYNGEE. This CDR3 comprises 15 residues. CDR3 sequence reads: CASSVGLRQGNEQYF. CDR3 coding DNA: TGTGCCAGCAGCGTCGGTCTGAGACAGGGAAACGAGCAGTACTTC.

The chain is built from TRBV5-4 and TRBJ2-5; D may be TRBD1 (6 bases). Germline assignment: CDR1 SGHNT and CDR2 YYREEE (reference sequence). V was cut by 4 bases and J by 7 bases, with 20 bases left in between. This CDR3 is 15 amino acids long. As DNA, the CDR3 is TGTGCCAGCAGCATACCGGGACAATCATCAGGGACCCAGTACTTC. This sequence encodes CASSIPGQSSGTQYF.

V usage is TRBV7-2 and J usage is TRBJ2-3; D is perhaps TRBD1 (6 bases). From germline, CDR1 is SGHTA and CDR2 FQGNSA. V shed 5 bases and J shed 5 bases, with 20 bases lying between them. This CDR3 spans 16 amino acids. Here the CDR3 DNA reads TGTGCCAGCAGCCCTATACTCGGGACCAGGGGAGATACGCAGTATTTT. Translated: CASSPILGTRGDTQYF. Full variable domain (outside the CDR3, taken from reference TRBV7-2 and TRBJ2-3): GAGVSQSPSNKVTEKGKDVELRCDPISGHTALYWYRQSLGQGLEFLIYFQGNSAPDKSGLPSDRFSAERTGGSVSTLTIQRTQQEDSAVYLCASSPILGTRGDTQYFGPGTRLTVL.

This chain uses TRBV6-1 with TRBJ2-7; 13 nucleotides match TRBD2. Germline assignment: CDR1 MNHNS and CDR2 SASEGT. The CDR3 runs 16 residues. After removal of 4 bases from V and 2 bases from J, the junction contained 5 bases not matched to a gene. CDR3 DNA sequence: TGTGCCAGCAGTGCCCTGACTAGCGGGAGGCCCTACGAGCAGTACTTC. This sequence encodes CASSALTSGRPYEQYF.

V gene TRBV27 combines with J gene TRBJ2-7; TRBD2 might be the D (6 bases). Looked up from germline, CDR1 is MNHEY and CDR2 is SMNVEV (reference sequence). V was trimmed by 3 bases and J by 3 bases, leaving 9 bases between them. The CDR3 runs to 13 residues. The CDR3 bases are TGTGCCAGCAGTTTTGGTAGCGGCTACGAGCAGTACTTC. Translation gives CASSFGSGYEQYF.

The genes are TRBV7-2 and TRBJ1-1, with 7 nucleotides matching TRBD1. V trimming: 1 base; J trimming: 3 bases; junction bases outside the gene matches: 8. This CDR3 contains 16 residues. Germline V lookup: CDR1 SGHTA, CDR2 FQGNSA. The DNA of the CDR3 is TGTGCCAGCAGCTTAGGAGGGACAGCAGGGGACACTGAAGCTTTCTTT. Its translation: CASSLGGTAGDTEAFF.

The chain has TRBV6-1 and TRBJ1-1; weak D call: TRBD1 (5 bases). The V gene's germline CDR1 is MNHNS and CDR2 SASEGT. Trimming pared 4 bases from V and 4 bases from J, leaving 10 bases between. The CDR3 extends over 13 amino acids. CDR3: CASSVRGTTEAFF. CDR3 sequence (DNA): TGTGCCAGCAGTGTGCGCGGGACCACTGAAGCTTTCTTT.

The V gene is TRBV30, the J gene TRBJ1-1; D perhaps matches TRBD1 (5 bases). The V and J ends lost 3 bases and 4 bases respectively, with 12 bases between them. CDR3 length: 13 amino acids. The germline gives CDR1 GTSNPN, CDR2 SVGIG (reference sequence). The CDR3 nucleotides are TGTGCCTGGAGACGGGGGATGGGCACTGAAGCTTTCTTT. Its translation is CAWRRGMGTEAFF. The variable domain in full, with the rest retrieved from reference TRBV30 and TRBJ1-1, is SQTIHQWPATLVQPVGSPLSLECTVEGTSNPNLYWYRQAAGRGLQLLFYSVGIGQISSEVPQNLSASRPQDRQFILSSKKLLLSDSGFYLCAWRRGMGTEAFFGQGTRLTVV.

This clone was counted a few times. The chain joins TRBV19 to TRBJ1-3, with 7 positions matching TRBD1. Germline trimming cut 4 bases from V and 4 bases from J; bases unmatched to any gene: 7. The germline gives CDR1 LNHDA, CDR2 SQIVND (reference sequence). The CDR3 contains 15 residues. The CDR3 DNA sequence: TGTGCCAGTAGTACCGTACAGGGGAGGGGAAACACCATATATTTT. Translated, it gives CASSTVQGRGNTIYF.

This chain joins TRBV11-2 and TRBJ2-3; 8 bases are shared with TRBD1. Trimming at V came to 5 bases and at J to 0 bases, leaving 7 bases not matched to a gene. Germline loops: CDR1 SGHAT, CDR2 FQNNGV. This CDR3 comprises 16 residues. The CDR3 protein is CASSTWTGTSTDTQYF. CDR3 nucleotide sequence: TGTGCCAGCAGCACCTGGACAGGGACTAGCACAGATACGCAGTATTTT.

This clone was seen more than once but under ten times. This chain joins TRBV29-1 and TRBJ2-1; maybe TRBD2 (6 bases). The V and J ends lost 5 bases and 1 base respectively, with 15 bases between them. The CDR3 consists of 15 residues. CDR1 is SQVTM, CDR2 ANQGSEA, per germline. The CDR3, as DNA: TGCAGCGTTTTGTCGGGAGTGGAATCCTACAATGAGCAGTTCTTC. Translated: CSVLSGVESYNEQFF.

The V call is TRBV19, the J call TRBJ1-5; 8 positions agree with TRBD1. The CDR3 runs to 18 residues. Losses at the gene ends were 3 bases for V and 6 bases for J; bases not matched to a gene: 16. Per the germline V gene, CDR1 is LNHDA and CDR2 is SQIVND (reference sequence). The CDR3 coding sequence is TGTGCCAGTAGTATCATACATCCCCAGGGGGCCAGGGGTCAGCCCCAGCATTTT. Amino acid sequence: CASSIIHPQGARGQPQHF. Filled out from reference TRBV19 and TRBJ1-5, the complete variable domain reads DGGITQSPKYLFRKEGQNVTLSCEQNLNHDAMYWYRQDPGQGLRLIYYSQIVNDFQKGDIAEGYSVSREKKESFPLTVTSAQKNPTAFYLCASSIIHPQGARGQPQHFGDGTRLSIL.

This chain links TRBV18 with TRBJ2-5; D may be TRBD1 or TRBD2 (5 bases each). The V and J ends lost 6 bases and 5 bases respectively, with 22 bases between them. The CDR3 is 16 residues long. Germline V lookup: CDR1 KGHSH, CDR2 LQKENI. In nucleotides, the CDR3 is TGTGCCAGCTCGTCTCAGGGAGAGGGTGCCCGGGAGACCCAGTACTTC. This sequence encodes CASSSQGEGARETQYF. Using reference TRBV18 and TRBJ2-5 for the parts outside the CDR3, the full variable domain is NAGVMQNPRHLVRRRGQEARLRCSPMKGHSHVYWYRQLPEEGLKFMVYLQKENIIDESGMPKERFSAEFPKEGPSILRIQQVVRGDSAAYFCASSSQGEGARETQYFGPGTRLLVL.

The chain carries TRBV6-5 and TRBJ1-1; 9 bases fit TRBD1. The V gene's germline CDR1 is MNHEY and CDR2 SVGAGI. This CDR3 contains 15 residues. V trimming: 5 bases; J trimming: 1 base; junction bases outside the gene matches: 5. The CDR3 is CASSASGQGNTEAFF. The CDR3 DNA sequence: TGTGCCAGCAGTGCCTCGGGACAGGGGAACACTGAAGCTTTCTTT.

The rearrangement uses TRBV7-2 and TRBJ1-1; perhaps TRBD1 as D (5 bases). The CDR3 covers 15 residues. Per the germline V gene, CDR1 is SGHTA and CDR2 is FQGNSA. V lost 5 bases and J lost 4, with 17 bases in between. The CDR3 DNA reads TGTGCCAGCAGCCTAGGGGCAGTCATGGGCACTGAAGCTTTCTTT. Protein: CASSLGAVMGTEAFF.

This clone has at least ten counts. The chain is built from TRBV19 and TRBJ1-1; tentatively, D is TRBD1 (6 bases). V lost 8 bases and J lost 8, with 18 bases in between. This CDR3 has 13 amino acids. The germline gives CDR1 LNHDA, CDR2 SQIVND (reference sequence). The CDR3 loop reads CASRLSGGTEAFF. CDR3 DNA sequence: TGTGCCAGTCGATTATCGGGCGGGACAGAAGCTTTCTTT.

The V call is TRBV10-2, the J call TRBJ2-2; D is perhaps TRBD2 (6 bases). Germline V gene lookup returns CDR1 WSHSY and CDR2 SAAADI. V lost 6 bases and J lost 6, with 20 bases in between. The CDR3 runs 16 residues. CDR3 protein: CASSTWGTVFSGELFF. The CDR3 coding sequence is TGCGCCAGCAGCACCTGGGGGACTGTCTTTTCCGGGGAGCTGTTTTTT.

This chain joins TRBV9 and TRBJ2-1; D gene ambiguous. CDR3 length equals 16 residues. Germline-derived CDR1 and CDR2 are SGDLS and YYNGEE. V was pared by 0 bases and J by 0 bases, with 10 bases between. CDR3 sequence: CASSVEPHSSYNEQFF. The CDR3 DNA reads TGTGCCAGCAGCGTAGAACCCCACAGCTCCTACAATGAGCAGTTCTTC.

The chain combines TRBV29-1 with TRBJ2-2; 7 bases are shared with TRBD2. Germline CDR1 is SQVTM and CDR2 is ANQGSEA. V shed 7 bases, J shed 1 base, and the junction held 9 bases outside the gene matches. The CDR3 loop spans 15 amino acids. The CDR3 sequence: CSEKTAGLNTGELFF. The CDR3 region has the DNA TGCAGCGAAAAAACAGCGGGACTGAACACCGGGGAGCTGTTTTTT.

The V and J genes are TRBV10-3 and TRBJ2-1; 9 bases match TRBD2. CDR1 is ENHRY, CDR2 SYGVKD, per germline. The CDR3 consists of 17 residues. The ends lost 0 bases at V and 2 bases at J; junction bases unmatched: 5. This CDR3 is CAISESPSGDTYNEQFF. The DNA for the CDR3 is TGTGCCATCAGTGAGTCCCCTAGCGGGGATACCTACAATGAGCAGTTCTTC.

V usage is TRBV5-4 and J usage is TRBJ2-5, with D possibly being TRBD2 (6 bases). Trimming removed 3 bases from V and 2 bases from J, with 20 bases in between. The CDR3 is 17 amino acids. The V gene's germline CDR1 is SGHNT and CDR2 YYREEE (reference sequence). This CDR3 is CASSSGGLTGLQETQYF. The CDR3 DNA is TGTGCCAGCAGCTCCGGCGGTTTAACAGGACTACAAGAGACCCAGTACTTC.

The rearrangement joins TRBV5-4 to TRBJ2-1; 12 nucleotides align to TRBD2. The J segment lost 5 bases and the V segment lost 3 bases, leaving 6 bases of the junction unmatched. The CDR3 covers 16 residues. Looked up from germline, CDR1 is SGHNT and CDR2 is YYREEE (reference sequence). CDR3 DNA: TGTGCCAGCAGCTCTCCTACTAGCGGGGGGAACAATGAGCAGTTCTTC. Amino acids: CASSSPTSGGNNEQFF.

This clone is a singleton in its sample. The gene calls are TRBV2 and TRBJ1-4; D is perhaps TRBD1 (5 bases). The V end lost 3 bases, the J end lost 8 bases, and 13 bases lay between the germline ends. The CDR3 has 14 amino acids. Germline-derived CDR1 and CDR2 are SNHLY and FYNNEI. CDR3 sequence reads: CASSDQGSGEKLFF. In DNA form, the CDR3 reads TGTGCCAGCAGTGACCAGGGATCGGGAGAAAAACTGTTTTTT.

The J gene is TRBJ2-3, the V gene TRBV7-2; D may be TRBD2 (5 bases). Germline-derived CDR1 and CDR2 are SGHTA and FQGNSA. V lost 2 bases and J lost 7, with 10 bases in between. This CDR3 is built from 13 residues. The CDR3: CASSLPAGNTQYF. The CDR3, as DNA: TGTGCCAGCAGCTTACCGGCCGGGAATACGCAGTATTTT.

V and J are TRBV6-5 and TRBJ2-1; TRBD1 matches at 8 bases. Germline V gene data show CDR1 as MNHEY and CDR2 as SVGAGI. This CDR3 spans 13 amino acids. Trimming at V came to 8 bases and at J to 1 base, leaving 1 base not matched to a gene. The chain's CDR3 is CASGQGSYNEQFF. CDR3 DNA: TGTGCCAGCGGACAGGGTTCCTACAATGAGCAGTTCTTC.

This chain connects TRBV7-9 to TRBJ2-1, with 7 nucleotides matching TRBD2. With 1 base clipped from V and 3 bases from J, the junction kept 6 bases outside the gene matches. Germline CDR1 SEHNR, CDR2 FQNEAQ (reference sequence). The length of the CDR3 is 16 residues. The CDR3 spells CASSLVPSGDYNEQFF. The CDR3 DNA follows: TGTGCCAGCAGCTTAGTCCCCAGCGGGGACTACAATGAGCAGTTCTTC.

This clone has a handful of counts. The V and J genes are TRBV20-1 and TRBJ2-2; D is perhaps TRBD2 (5 bases). The germline V gene encodes CDR1 DFQATT and CDR2 SNEGSKA (reference sequence). V shed 5 bases and J shed 6 bases, with 7 bases lying between them. The CDR3 runs 11 residues. The CDR3: CSARRSGELFF. The CDR3 DNA reads TGCAGTGCTCGGAGGTCCGGGGAGCTGTTTTTT.

The CDR3 protein is CASSVEGTSGRNEQFF. CDR3 coding DNA: TGTGCCAGCAGCGTAGAGGGGACTAGCGGGCGTAATGAGCAGTTCTTC. The rearrangement links TRBV9 to TRBJ2-1; 12 bases are shared with TRBD2. J was trimmed by 7 bases and V by 0 bases; bases with no gene match: 5. The length of the CDR3 is 16 residues. Per germline, CDR1 SGDLS and CDR2 YYNGEE.

As to this clone: Distinct nucleotide sequences in the sample also encode this CDR3. The rearrangement links TRBV7-9 to TRBJ1-5; tentative D call: TRBD1 (5 bases). Germline CDR1 and CDR2: SEHNR and FQNEAQ (reference sequence). There are 16 residues in the CDR3. V lost 0 bases and J 1 base, leaving 10 bases between the germline ends. CDR3 nucleotides: TGTGCCAGCAGCTTAGCGCAGGGCGCGAGCAATCAGCCCCAGCATTTT. It specifies CASSLAQGASNQPQHF.